The clone carrying this TCR beta chain was seen once. Antigen specificity is unknown. Pools of viral peptides were used by the ViraFEST assay to expand antigen-specific CD4+ T cells ahead of sequencing. Following culture for roughly 10 days, CD4+ T cells were isolated. The vaccine recipients had no prior SARS-CoV-2 infection, with negative nucleocapsid antibodies. On days 3 and 7, fresh IL-2 medium replaced half the medium. Sequencing used immunoSEQ multiplex PCR; TCRdb keeps in-frame clones, though not all of them. The sample has 55,000 or so clones, 55% to 75% seen once. The record originates from a study of vaccination effects on CD4 cells after COVID-19. Study information: BNT162b2 vaccine or mRNA-1273 vaccine was given to participants in two doses.

CDR3 length: 12 amino acids. The V end lost 5 bases, the J end lost 5 bases, and 9 bases lay between the germline ends. Germline V gene sequence: CDR1 MNHNY, CDR2 SVGAGI (reference sequence). The chain recombines TRBV6-6 with TRBJ2-5; D is undetermined. The source material was CD4+ T cells from PBMCs cultured with SARS-CoV-2 spike peptides, sampled before COVID-19 vaccination. This sequence was found in a human donor who received a COVID-19 vaccine. This CDR3 is CASSRVGETQYF. CDR3 bases: TGTGCCAGCAGTAGAGTTGGGGAGACCCAGTACTTC.